The 7 T cell receptor beta chains below all came from one sample that was sequenced in a study of T cell repertoires in cytomegalovirus infection. TCRdb re-called the reads with MiXCR, one entry per CDR3 protein. Altogether about 270,000 distinct CDR3 sequences are present, approximately 22% being singletons, with the ten largest covering roughly 19%. These receptors' antigens are unknown. The sequenced sample was cultured PBMCs, obtained from culture after CMV antigen stimulation. All receptors derive from a human donor in good health (CMV status not recorded). Some clones in this sample may be carry-over from other donors' samples.

At least ten counts were recorded for this clonotype. The chain combines TRBV6-1 with TRBJ2-2, with D hard to call. Germline V CDR1 and CDR2: MNHNS, SASEGT. CDR3 length equals 16 residues. The V end lost 10 bases, the J end lost 5 bases, and 23 bases lay between the germline ends. The DNA of the CDR3 is TGTGCCACCCGCCAGGAGAGGAGCGCGAGTACCGGGGAGCTGTTTTTT. Translated, it gives CATRQERSASTGELFF.

This clonotype was observed a handful of times. The chain carries TRBV4-3 and TRBJ2-1; 7 nucleotides agree with TRBD2. The CDR3 consists of 17 residues. Per germline, CDR1 LGHNA and CDR2 YSLEER. V shed 0 bases and J 3 bases; nucleotides not matched to a gene: 8. The CDR3 here is CASSQEIPGLNYNEQFF. CDR3 in DNA: TGCGCCAGCAGCCAAGAAATCCCGGGACTAAACTACAATGAGCAGTTCTTC.

The sample holds many counts of this clonotype. V gene TRBV27 combines with J gene TRBJ1-1, with D maybe TRBD1 (5 bases). V was pared by 6 bases and J by 7 bases, with 18 bases between. The CDR3 sequence is 14 residues long. Germline V lookup: CDR1 MNHEY, CDR2 SMNVEV (reference sequence). CDR3: CASSRPPGQGEAFF. Here the CDR3 DNA reads TGTGCCAGCAGCCGACCCCCCGGGCAGGGTGAAGCTTTCTTT.

This clonotype was seen a handful of times. The chain employs TRBV7-2 and TRBJ1-2, with a tentative D call TRBD1 (6 bases). The V gene's germline CDR1 is SGHTA and CDR2 FQGNSA. V gave up 6 bases and J gave up 8 bases, with 13 bases separating them. This CDR3 is 12 amino acids long. In DNA, the CDR3 is TGTGCCAGCAGGCCTAAGGGGGTGGGCTACACCTTC. Its translation is CASRPKGVGYTF.

This clonotype was counted ten times or more. The chain joins TRBV7-2 to TRBJ2-3; TRBD2 matches at 7 bases. The V and J ends lost 4 bases and 5 bases, in that order; junction bases with no gene match: 3. This CDR3 contains 13 residues. Germline loops: CDR1 SGHTA, CDR2 FQGNSA. The CDR3 loop is CASSSSGLDTQYF. DNA of the CDR3: TGTGCCAGCAGCTCTAGCGGTTTAGATACGCAGTATTTT.

This clonotype appeared many times. This chain joins TRBV7-2 and TRBJ1-3; a possible D gene is TRBD1 (5 bases). The CDR3 has 16 residues. Trimming pared 2 bases from V and 0 bases from J, leaving 11 bases between. Germline loops: CDR1 SGHTA, CDR2 FQGNSA. CDR3 amino acids: CASSLISGSSGNTIYF. The CDR3 DNA follows: TGTGCCAGCAGCTTAATCTCAGGGAGCTCTGGAAACACCATATATTTT.

The chain carries TRBV6-2 or TRBV6-3 and TRBJ2-1; TRBD2 aligns across 9 bases. V lost 1 base, J lost 8 bases, and 9 bases stayed unmatched. The CDR3 consists of 16 residues. Per germline, CDR1 MNHEY and CDR2 SVGEGT. CDR3 nucleotides: TGTGCCAGCAGTTACTACGGGATAGCGGGAGTGGATGAGCAGTTCTTC. Its translation: CASSYYGIAGVDEQFF.